This is a list of T cell receptor beta chains from one sample in a study of blood T cell repertoires in COVID-19. Measured with immunoSEQ multiplex PCR; TCRdb has only the in-frame clones, and not every one. The table records 140,000 to 150,000 clones, 85% to 90% of them present only once. Sequenced material: peripheral blood. The receptors shown here come from a woman aged 60-75 years with active COVID-19. Each CDR3 is given with its conserved first and last residue.

TRBJ2-5	TRBV27	CASSPTGPTFKTQYF
TRBJ2-2	TRBV27	CASSALAGVTGELFF
TRBJ2-7	TRBV11-2	CASSLVTGARSSYEQYF
TRBJ2-2	TRBV2	CASAHGGTNTGELFF
TRBJ1-2	TRBV7-9	CASSSTGALSYGYTF
TRBJ1-1	TRBV2	CASSEMAGVLGTEAFF
TRBJ2-6	TRBV19	CASSVPTGAGANVLTF
TRBJ2-1	TRBV4-1	CASRQAGGPSEQFF
TRBJ2-5	TRBV28	CASTLAGRVETQYF
TRBJ2-5	TRBV7-2	CASSSRDRVGETQYF
TRBJ2-3	TRBV19	CASTASGTSKDTQYF